Below, one T cell receptor (beta chain) is given with its context. Its antigen remains unknown. A multiplex PCR was run with 60 Vbeta primers and 13 Jbeta primers. Sequenced by immunoSEQ multiplex PCR; TCRdb stores in-frame clones only, minus some. The profile shows approximately 160,000 clones, about two thirds of them singletons. The V gene's germline CDR1 is MNHEY and CDR2 SVGAGI. The CDR3 is 14 residues long. V shed 6 bases and J 6 bases; nucleotides not matched to a gene: 7. Though probably carrying unrecorded immune exposures, donors were nominally healthy at sampling. The entry originates in a study of cytomegalovirus exposure and HLA in healthy donors. Study as a whole: From donors who were HLA-typed, an early data release held 80 million to 95 million unique TCRs. Study-wide results and limits: A later analysis appeared to link common viral pathogens to several of the most significant clusters. Rarity characterized most TCR sequences, yet some public TCRs appeared in many donors.

The specimen was PBMCs. The V gene is TRBV6-5, the J gene TRBJ2-4; TRBD1 matches at 8 bases. The TCR sequence derives from a woman in her late teens or twenties in good health and CMV-seropositive. DNA for the CDR3: TGTGCCAGCAGGGTGGACAGGGCGGCAAACATTCAGTACTTC. It specifies CASRVDRAANIQYF.